The subject of this entry is one T cell receptor beta chain. In the original workflow: Estimated nucleated cell counts came from reference gene primer amplification. TCRdb's copy holds only in-frame clones and misses some; the assay was immunoSEQ multiplex PCR. The V and J calls and the clone size are those of that table, but D and trimming were determined from the DNA. The sample lists just over 650,000 clones, about 87% occurring once. This specimen comes from a study of blood T cell repertoires in COVID-19. At the level of the study: The samples span acute and convalescent COVID-19 from the United States, Italy and Spain. PBMCs, B-cell-depleted T cells, or T cells were the source of the cDNA or gDNA that made up the material.

J was trimmed by 7 bases and V by 1 base; bases with no gene match: 7. From germline, CDR1 is LGHNA and CDR2 YSLEER. There are 15 residues in the CDR3. The V gene is TRBV4-3, the J gene TRBJ2-4, with 7 bases matching TRBD2. The material sequenced was peripheral blood. This clonotype was sampled from a woman in her late teens or twenties with acute or convalescent COVID-19. The CDR3 bases are TGCGCCAGCAGCCAAGGGGCGGGAGTTTCGAACATTCAGTACTTC. Translated, it gives CASSQGAGVSNIQYF.